This T cell receptor (beta chain) stems from a study of T cells in Graves' hyperthyroidism and ophthalmopathy. Study-wide results and limits: The model anticipated ophthalmopathy a median about six months pre-onset.

TCR beta CDR3 region amplification was performed from RNA transcripts. Researchers ran a first-round RT-PCR on the TCR CDR3 using the HTBI primer set. From the multiplex PCR reads, TCRdb called clonotypes with MiXCR, one entry per CDR3 protein. The sample includes about 560,000 distinct CDR3 sequences, about a sixth of them seen just once. Absent ophthalmopathy progression within 18 months defined stable Graves' hyperthyroidism. Exclusion criteria comprised uncontrolled infection, other autoimmune disease, pregnancy or lactation. The PBMCs were sourced from fresh peripheral blood (10 ml). V lost 1 base, J lost 0 bases, and 2 bases stayed unmatched. The CDR3 runs 15 residues. Germline CDR1 and CDR2: GTSNPN and SVGIG (reference sequence). This clonotype came up many times. The antigen is undetermined.

This TCR came from a woman younger than 45 with Graves' hyperthyroidism. Sequenced input: blood. The rearrangement joins TRBV30 to TRBJ2-3, with 9 bases fitting TRBD2. CDR3 sequence (DNA): TGTGCCTGGAGTGGGACTAGCGTTAGCACAGATACGCAGTATTTT. Amino acid sequence: CAWSGTSVSTDTQYF.